Given below is one T cell receptor beta chain in context. Antigen unknown. This sample is drawn from a study of cytomegalovirus exposure and HLA in healthy donors. The donors were members of the validation cohort comprising over 100 subjects, separate from the approximately 630-subject first cohort. The CDR3 runs 15 residues. The ends lost 5 bases at V and 4 bases at J; junction bases unmatched: 7. CDR1 is MGHDK, CDR2 SYGVNS, per germline. TCRdb's copy holds only in-frame clones and misses some; the assay was immunoSEQ multiplex PCR. The data contain approximately 82,000 clones, 85% to 95% of them singletons. Study-level findings and limits: In vitro checks showed that a few CMV-associated chains really do target CMV antigens. Altogether, 150 to 200 TCR beta chains were recorded as cytomegalovirus-associated. The tendency of first-cohort TCR clusters to co-occur in the 120 or so validation repertoires was the finding of a later analysis.

The sequenced material came from PBMCs. The chain joins TRBV25-1 to TRBJ1-2, with TRBD1 matching 10 bases. The TCR sequence derives from a woman aged 18 to 35 in good health and CMV-seronegative. The CDR3 loop is CASSSSGQGIYGYTF. DNA for the CDR3: TGTGCCAGCAGTTCGTCGGGACAGGGGATCTATGGCTACACCTTC.